Below, 8 T cell receptor beta chains from the same sample are listed, as sequenced in a study of blood T cell repertoires in COVID-19 (dated by TCRdb to the early 2020s). Library prep was done by the immunoSEQ multiplex PCR assay. This is the immuneACCESS table as TCRdb keeps it, with only in-frame sequences that have V and J called. A part of the clones is gone; compared with another copy, unresolved V genes explain less than half, and the rest is unexplained. Present in this sample are approximately 150,000 clones, about 86% of which were seen just once. The top ten constitute less than 2% of the sample. The material sequenced was peripheral blood. The receptor source for this set is an older woman with acute or convalescent COVID-19.

This clone was picked up one time. The rearrangement uses TRBV5-6 and TRBJ2-7; D ambiguous. There are 15 residues in the CDR3. Germline V gene lookup returns CDR1 SGHDT and CDR2 YYEEEE. Trimming stripped 0 bases from V and 0 bases from J, with 10 bases between. The CDR3 reads CASSLGPSGSYEQYF. In DNA form, the CDR3 reads TGTGCCAGCAGCTTGGGCCCTTCGGGCTCCTACGAGCAGTACTTC.

The gene calls are TRBV6-2 or TRBV6-3 and TRBJ1-2; 8 positions agree with TRBD1. The CDR3 totals 13 residues. The ends lost 4 bases at V and 3 bases at J; junction bases unmatched: 1. Germline lookup yields CDR1 MNHEY and CDR2 SVGEGT. The CDR3 region is CASSSQGDYGYTF. Here the CDR3 DNA reads TGTGCCAGCAGTTCACAGGGGGACTATGGCTACACCTTC.

The V gene is TRBV15, the J gene TRBJ1-2, with D maybe TRBD1 (5 bases). The CDR3 totals 16 residues. Germline CDR1 is LNHNV and CDR2 is YYDKDF (reference sequence). The V and J ends lost 0 bases and 5 bases respectively, with 16 bases between them. The CDR3 sequence: CATSRDRVTTDYGYTF. The CDR3 region has the DNA TGTGCCACCAGCAGAGATAGGGTTACGACAGATTATGGCTACACCTTC. Full variable domain (rest looked up from reference TRBV15 and TRBJ1-2): DAMVIQNPRYQVTQFGKPVTLSCSQTLNHNVMYWYQQKSSQAPKLLFHYYDKDFNNEADTPDNFQSRRPNTSFCFLDIRSPGLGDTAMYLCATSRDRVTTDYGYTFGSGTRLTVV.

J is TRBJ1-2 and V is TRBV7-2; 9 nucleotides line up with TRBD1. After removal of 1 base from V and 3 bases from J, the junction contained 9 bases not matched to a gene. The CDR3 extends over 17 amino acids. CDR1 is SGHTA and CDR2 is FQGNSA in the germline V gene. CDR3 sequence: CASSLEPTGGSYYGYTF. The CDR3 DNA reads as TGTGCCAGCAGCTTAGAGCCTACAGGGGGCAGTTACTATGGCTACACCTTC.

The chain couples TRBV4-3 to TRBJ1-5; D gene uncertain. The CDR3 consists of 14 residues. Trimming cost V 0 bases and J 4 bases, with 7 bases left between them. CDR1 LGHNA and CDR2 YSLEER come from the germline V gene. The CDR3, as DNA: TGCGCCAGCAGCCAAGACCCCAATAATCAGCCCCAGCATTTT. Protein product: CASSQDPNNQPQHF.

This chain connects TRBV10-3 to TRBJ1-1; 10 nucleotides line up with TRBD1. J lost 6 bases, V lost 5 bases, and 3 bases had no gene match. From germline, CDR1 is ENHRY and CDR2 SYGVKD. The CDR3 is made up of 13 amino acids. CDR3 protein: CAISRDRGAEAFF. DNA of the CDR3: TGTGCCATCAGTCGGGACAGGGGCGCTGAAGCTTTCTTT.

CDR3 loop: CASSLGAGTGTYEQYF. The CDR3 DNA sequence: TGTGCCAGCAGTTTAGGGGCCGGGACAGGCACCTACGAGCAGTACTTC. V usage is TRBV27 and J usage is TRBJ2-7; 8 bases are shared with TRBD1. The CDR3 has 16 amino acids. In germline, CDR1 is MNHEY, CDR2 SMNVEV (reference sequence). V dropped 2 bases and J dropped 2; count of bases not matched to a gene: 8.

The CDR3 loop is CASSLGLEETQYF. The CDR3 nucleotides are TGTGCCAGCAGCTTAGGACTGGAAGAGACCCAGTACTTC. The chain uses TRBV7-6 and TRBJ2-5; D unresolved. V was trimmed by 1 base and J by 3 bases, leaving 6 bases between them. CDR1 SGHVS and CDR2 FNYEAQ come from the germline V gene. The CDR3 runs 13 residues.